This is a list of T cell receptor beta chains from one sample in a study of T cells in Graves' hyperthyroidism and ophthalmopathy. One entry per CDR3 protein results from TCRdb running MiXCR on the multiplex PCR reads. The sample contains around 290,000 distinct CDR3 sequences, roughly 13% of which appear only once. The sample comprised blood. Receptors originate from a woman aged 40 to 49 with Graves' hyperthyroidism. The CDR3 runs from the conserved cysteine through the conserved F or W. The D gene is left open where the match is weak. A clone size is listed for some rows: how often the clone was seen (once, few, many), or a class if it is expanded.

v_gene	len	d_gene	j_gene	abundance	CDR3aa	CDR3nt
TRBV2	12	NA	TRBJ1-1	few	CAAWDLNTEAFF	TGTGCCGCTTGGGATTTGAACACTGAAGCTTTCTTT
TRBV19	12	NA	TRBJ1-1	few	CASSQDLAEAFF	TGTGCCAGTAGTCAGGACTTAGCTGAAGCTTTCTTT
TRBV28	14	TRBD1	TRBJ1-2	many	CASSLGQGLYGYTF	TGTGCCAGCAGTCTAGGACAGGGCCTCTATGGCTACACCTTC
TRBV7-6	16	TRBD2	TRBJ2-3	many	CASSLAPTSGTDTQYF	TGTGCCAGCAGCTTAGCGCCGACTAGCGGGACTGATACGCAGTATTTT
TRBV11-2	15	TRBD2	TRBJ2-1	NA	CASSPHSGYYNEQFF	TGTGCCAGCAGCCCCCATAGCGGGTATTACAATGAGCAGTTCTTC
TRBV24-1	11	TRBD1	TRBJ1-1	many	CATRQGFEAFF	TGTGCCACCCGACAGGGATTTGAAGCTTTCTTT
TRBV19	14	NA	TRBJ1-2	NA	CASSTRTATPGYTF	TGTGCCAGTAGTACTCGGACAGCTACTCCTGGCTACACCTTC
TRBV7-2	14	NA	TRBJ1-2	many	CASSLARTDSGYTF	TGTGCCAGCAGCTTAGCGCGGACAGATAGTGGCTACACCTTC
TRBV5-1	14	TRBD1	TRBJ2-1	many	CASRLGDRVNEQFF	TGCGCCAGCAGGCTAGGAGACAGGGTTAATGAGCAGTTCTTC
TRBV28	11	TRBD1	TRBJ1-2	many	CASSDRVGYTF	TGTGCCAGCAGCGACAGGGTTGGCTACACCTTC